This T cell receptor beta chain was captured by sequencing in a study of T cells after yellow fever vaccination. Study-level findings and limits: By day 5 rather than day 15, the secondary response had peaked, though it was weaker. FACS-sorted repertoires could contain abundant clonotypes contaminating from the bulk population. Subsequent booster samples again held most clones from primary vaccination (96% CD4, nearly 90% CD8).

The table lists this clonotype with many counts. Antigen specificity is unknown. As TCR cDNA was made by 5'RACE template switching, a universal primer site and UMIs were added. TCRdb redid the calling of the 5' RACE reads with MiXCR, one entry per CDR3 protein. Of about 340,000 distinct CDR3 sequences listed, about 9.5% are singletons. Germline values: CDR1 SGHTA, CDR2 FQGNSA. Deletions cut 3 bases from V and 8 bases from J, with 11 bases between. The CDR3 runs to 13 residues. This specimen was PBMCs, taken on the day of the first yellow fever vaccination. The rearrangement uses TRBV7-2 and TRBJ1-5; D gene uncertain. The receptor comes from a man aged 18 to 29 who received the YFV17D yellow fever vaccine. The CDR3 DNA follows: TGTGCCAGCAGCTTGGGTCTGGGCAAGCCCCAGCATTTT. Translated: CASSLGLGKPQHF.